This T cell receptor beta chain was profiled in a study of shared clonotypes between healthy human individuals. The study's findings and limits: Relative to clonotypes present in all four donors, those not shared had lower generation probabilities. The study sampled only blood, and tissue repertoires likely differ.

Subsets obtained from CD4+ cells comprised CD45RA+ naive and CD45RA-negative memory cells. Regarding this clone: Its cognate antigen is unknown.

Repertoires were generated with immunoSEQ multiplex PCR, while TCRdb's copy carries only in-frame clones and drops some. The sample includes 2,500,000 or so clones, more than 80% of them seen just once. Trimming at V came to 5 bases and at J to 5 bases, leaving 6 bases not matched to a gene. This CDR3 is built from 15 residues. Per germline, CDR1 MNHNY and CDR2 SVGAGI (reference sequence). This chain links TRBV6-6 with TRBJ2-5; the match to TRBD2 covers 12 bases. This TCR derives from a man between 18 and 29 years old in good health. The sequencing input was naive CD4+ T cells sorted from blood. Regarding subset: CD45RA+ positively selected. This CDR3 is CASSMTSGSWETQYF. The CDR3 DNA is TGTGCCAGCAGTATGACTAGCGGGAGTTGGGAGACCCAGTACTTC.